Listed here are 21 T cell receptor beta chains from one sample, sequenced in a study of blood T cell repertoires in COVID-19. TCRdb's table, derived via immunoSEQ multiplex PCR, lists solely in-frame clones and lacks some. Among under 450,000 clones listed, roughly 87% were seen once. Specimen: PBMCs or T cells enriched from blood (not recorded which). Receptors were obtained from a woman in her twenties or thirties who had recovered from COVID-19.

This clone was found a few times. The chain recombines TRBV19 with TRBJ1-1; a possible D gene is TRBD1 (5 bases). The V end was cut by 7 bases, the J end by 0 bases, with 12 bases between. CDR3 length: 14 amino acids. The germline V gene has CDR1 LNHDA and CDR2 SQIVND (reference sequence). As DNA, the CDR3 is TGTGCCAGTAATACAGGATCCATGAACACTGAAGCTTTCTTT. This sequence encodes CASNTGSMNTEAFF.

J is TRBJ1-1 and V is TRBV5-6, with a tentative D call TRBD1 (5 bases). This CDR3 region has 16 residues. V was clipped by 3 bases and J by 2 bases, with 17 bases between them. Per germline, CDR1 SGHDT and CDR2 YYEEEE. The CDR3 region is CASSSMTALFNTEAFF. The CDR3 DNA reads TGTGCCAGCAGCTCCATGACAGCCCTATTCAACACTGAAGCTTTCTTT.

The CDR3 is CAIRGQQGGTEAFF. The CDR3 bases are TGTGCCATCAGGGGACAACAGGGAGGGACTGAAGCTTTCTTT. The genes are TRBV10-3 and TRBJ1-1; D may be TRBD1 (6 bases). Germline loops: CDR1 ENHRY, CDR2 SYGVKD. Trimming shortened V by 6 bases and J by 5 bases, and 16 bases separated the two germline ends. The CDR3 extends over 14 amino acids.

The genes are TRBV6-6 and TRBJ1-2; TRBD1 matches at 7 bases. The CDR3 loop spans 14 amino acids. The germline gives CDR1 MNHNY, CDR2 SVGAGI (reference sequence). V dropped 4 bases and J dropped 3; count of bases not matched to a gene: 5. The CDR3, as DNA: TGTGCCAGCAGTTCGAAGACAGGGCACTATGGCTACACCTTC. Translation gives CASSSKTGHYGYTF.

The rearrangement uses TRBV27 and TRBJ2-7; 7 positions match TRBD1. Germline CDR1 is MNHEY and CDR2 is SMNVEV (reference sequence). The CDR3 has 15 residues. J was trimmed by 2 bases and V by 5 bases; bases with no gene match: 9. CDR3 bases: TGTGCCAGCAGTCGCACCGGGACAGCAACCTACGAGCAGTACTTC. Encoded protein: CASSRTGTATYEQYF.

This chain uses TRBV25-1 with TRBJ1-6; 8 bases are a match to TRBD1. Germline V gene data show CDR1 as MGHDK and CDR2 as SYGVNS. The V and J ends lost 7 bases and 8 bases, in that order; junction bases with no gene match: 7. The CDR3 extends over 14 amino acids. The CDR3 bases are TGTGCCAGCACTCAGGGGGCGTTTGATTCACCCCTCCACTTT. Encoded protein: CASTQGAFDSPLHF.

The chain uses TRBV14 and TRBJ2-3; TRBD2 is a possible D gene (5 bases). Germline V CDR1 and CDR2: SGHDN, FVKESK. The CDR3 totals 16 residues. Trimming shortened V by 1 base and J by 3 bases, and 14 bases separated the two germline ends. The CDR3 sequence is CASSQASRSGTDTQYF. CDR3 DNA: TGTGCCAGCAGCCAAGCGTCGCGGTCGGGGACAGATACGCAGTATTTT.

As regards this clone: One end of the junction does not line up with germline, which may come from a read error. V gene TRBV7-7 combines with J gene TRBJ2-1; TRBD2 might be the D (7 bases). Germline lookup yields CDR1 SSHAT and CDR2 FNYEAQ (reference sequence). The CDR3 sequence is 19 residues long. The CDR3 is CASSPGRFVKGGEYNEQFF. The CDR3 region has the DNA TGTGCTAGCAGCCCAGGCCGTTTTGTGAAGGGGGGGGAATACAATGAGCAGTTCTTC.

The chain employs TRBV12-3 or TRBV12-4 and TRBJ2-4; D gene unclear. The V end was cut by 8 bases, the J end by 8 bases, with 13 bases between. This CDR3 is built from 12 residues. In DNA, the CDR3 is TGTGCCAGCCTTTCTCCCTTATACATTCAGTACTTC. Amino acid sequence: CASLSPLYIQYF.

CDR3 nucleotides: TGTGCCAGCTCACCAAGCAGGGGCCCAAGAGAGACCCAGTACTTC. It yields the protein CASSPSRGPRETQYF. V and J are TRBV18 and TRBJ2-5; a weak D match, TRBD1 (6 bases). Trimming cost V 2 bases and J 4 bases, with 14 bases left between them. The germline gives CDR1 KGHSH, CDR2 LQKENI. CDR3 length equals 15 residues.

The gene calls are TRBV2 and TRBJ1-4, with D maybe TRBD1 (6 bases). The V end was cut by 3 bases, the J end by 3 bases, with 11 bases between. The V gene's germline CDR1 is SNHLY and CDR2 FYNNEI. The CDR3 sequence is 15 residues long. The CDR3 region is CASSDRGAANEKLFF. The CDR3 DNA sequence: TGTGCCAGCAGTGATCGGGGGGCAGCTAATGAAAAACTGTTTTTT. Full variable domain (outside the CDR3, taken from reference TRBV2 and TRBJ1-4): EPEVTQTPSHQVTQMGQEVILRCVPISNHLYFYWYRQILGQKVEFLVSFYNNEISEKSEIFDDQFSVERPDGSNFTLKIRSTKLEDSAMYFCASSDRGAANEKLFFGSGTQLSVL.

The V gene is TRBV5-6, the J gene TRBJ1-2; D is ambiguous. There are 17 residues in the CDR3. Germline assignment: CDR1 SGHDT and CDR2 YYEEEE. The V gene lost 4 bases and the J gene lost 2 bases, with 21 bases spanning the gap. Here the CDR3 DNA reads TGTGCCAGCAGCCTTCCGTTAACCGGACGGGAAAACTATGGCTACACCTTC. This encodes CASSLPLTGRENYGYTF.

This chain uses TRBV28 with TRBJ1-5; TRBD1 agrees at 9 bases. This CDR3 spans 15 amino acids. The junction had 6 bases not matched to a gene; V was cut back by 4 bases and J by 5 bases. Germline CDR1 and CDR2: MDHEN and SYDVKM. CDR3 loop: CASSSPGQGHQPQHF. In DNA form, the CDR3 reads TGTGCCAGCAGTTCTCCGGGACAGGGCCATCAGCCCCAGCATTTT.

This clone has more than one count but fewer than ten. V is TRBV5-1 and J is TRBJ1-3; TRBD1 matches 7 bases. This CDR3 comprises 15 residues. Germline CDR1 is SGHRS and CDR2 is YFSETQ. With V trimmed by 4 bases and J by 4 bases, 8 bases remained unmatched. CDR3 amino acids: CASSTGTVAGNTIYF. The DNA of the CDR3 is TGCGCCAGCAGCACGGGGACAGTGGCCGGAAACACCATATATTTT. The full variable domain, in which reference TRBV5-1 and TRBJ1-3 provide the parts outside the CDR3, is KAGVTQTPRYLIKTRGQQVTLSCSPISGHRSVSWYQQTPGQGLQFLFEYFSETQRNKGNFPGRFSGRQFSNSRSEMNVSTLELGDSALYLCASSTGTVAGNTIYFGEGSWLTVV.

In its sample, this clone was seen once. The CDR3 nucleotides read TGTGCCAGCAGCTTAGGAGGGTACTATGAGCAGTTCTTC. Its translation is CASSLGGYYEQFF. The rearrangement joins TRBV11-3 to TRBJ2-1, with TRBD2 as a possible D gene (5 bases). V shed 1 base and J shed 8 bases, with 9 bases lying between them. Germline V gene sequence: CDR1 SGHNT, CDR2 YENEEA. The CDR3 has 13 residues.

This CDR3 is CASSPTSWGGEQFF. The CDR3 coding sequence is TGCGCCAGCAGCCCAACCTCCTGGGGGGGCGAGCAGTTCTTC. This rearrangement joins TRBV5-1 to TRBJ2-1; possible D gene TRBD2, 7 bases. Germline CDR1 is SGHRS and CDR2 is YFSETQ. This CDR3 contains 14 residues. Trimming pared 4 bases from V and 10 bases from J, leaving 18 bases between.

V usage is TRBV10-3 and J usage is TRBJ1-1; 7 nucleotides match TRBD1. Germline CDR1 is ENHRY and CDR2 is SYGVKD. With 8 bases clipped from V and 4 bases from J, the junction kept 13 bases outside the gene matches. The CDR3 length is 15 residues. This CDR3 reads CAIGTAGGTGTEAFF. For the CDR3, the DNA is TGTGCCATCGGGACGGCAGGGGGGACGGGCACTGAAGCTTTCTTT.

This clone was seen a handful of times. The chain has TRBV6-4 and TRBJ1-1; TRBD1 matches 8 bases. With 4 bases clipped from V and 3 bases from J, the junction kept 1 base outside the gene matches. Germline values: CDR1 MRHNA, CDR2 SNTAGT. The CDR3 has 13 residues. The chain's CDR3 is CASSVQGDTEAFF. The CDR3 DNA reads TGTGCCAGCAGTGTACAGGGGGACACTGAAGCTTTCTTT.

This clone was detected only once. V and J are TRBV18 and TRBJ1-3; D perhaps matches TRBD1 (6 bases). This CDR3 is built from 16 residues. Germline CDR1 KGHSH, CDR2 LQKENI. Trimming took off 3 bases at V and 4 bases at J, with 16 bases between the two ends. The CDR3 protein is CASSPATQGPGNTIYF. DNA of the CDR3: TGTGCCAGCTCACCGGCGACACAGGGACCCGGAAACACCATATATTTT. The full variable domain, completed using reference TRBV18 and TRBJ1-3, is NAGVMQNPRHLVRRRGQEARLRCSPMKGHSHVYWYRQLPEEGLKFMVYLQKENIIDESGMPKERFSAEFPKEGPSILRIQQVVRGDSAAYFCASSPATQGPGNTIYFGEGSWLTVV.

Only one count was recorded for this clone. The CDR3 loop is CATSREVGVTYNEQFF. CDR3 DNA sequence: TGTGCCACCAGCAGAGAAGTGGGAGTAACCTACAATGAGCAGTTCTTC. This sequence joins TRBV15 and TRBJ2-1, with a tentative D call TRBD2 (5 bases). Per the germline V gene, CDR1 is LNHNV and CDR2 is YYDKDF (reference sequence). This CDR3 has 16 amino acids. The V end was cut by 0 bases, the J end by 2 bases, with 11 bases between.

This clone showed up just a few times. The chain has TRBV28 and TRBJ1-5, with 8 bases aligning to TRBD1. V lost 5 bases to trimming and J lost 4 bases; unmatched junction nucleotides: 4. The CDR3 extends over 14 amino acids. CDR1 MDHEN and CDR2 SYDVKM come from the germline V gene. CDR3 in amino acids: CASSPGDRNQPQHF. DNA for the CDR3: TGTGCCAGCAGTCCAGGGGACAGGAATCAGCCCCAGCATTTT.